This is a list of T cell receptor beta chains from one sample in a study of CD8+ T cells in alopecia areata. Some clones are missing from TCRdb's copy, which holds only in-frame ones; the method was immunoSEQ multiplex PCR. The table lists a few hundred thousand clones, approximately 72% of them singletons. Sequenced here: CD4+ T cells sorted from blood, sampled at roughly week 45, from a patient treated with tofacitinib. These receptors were collected from a human donor with alopecia areata. Each CDR3 is given with its conserved first and last residue. The D gene is left open where the match is weak. Only some rows state a clone size, as once, few, many or a class for expanded clones.

12	TRBV7-9	TRBJ1-2	NA	NA	TGTGCCAGCACCCCCCCCGAAGGTGGCTACACCTTC	CASTPPEGGYTF
16	TRBV18	TRBJ2-1	TRBD2	few	TGTGCCAGCCAAACCCGGGGGGGGGCGATCTCCAATGAGCAGTTCTTC	CASQTRGGAISNEQFF
11	TRBV29-1	TRBJ1-4	NA	NA	TGCAGCGTTGATTACGGAGAAAAACTGTTTTTT	CSVDYGEKLFF
13	TRBV29-1	TRBJ1-1	NA	NA	TGCAGCGTTGGAGACAGGCGGATGACTGAAGCTTTCTTT	CSVGDRRMTEAFF
14	TRBV4-3	TRBJ1-6	NA	NA	TGCGCCAGCAGCATCCAGGCCGATAATTCACCCCTCCACTTT	CASSIQADNSPLHF
16	TRBV7-2	TRBJ2-1	NA	few	TGTGCCAGCAGCTTAATGCCCCTGGACACCTACAATGAGCAGTTCTTC	CASSLMPLDTYNEQFF
13	TRBV19	TRBJ1-2	NA	few	TGTGCCAGTAGTATACAGGGTCCCTATGGCTACACCTTC	CASSIQGPYGYTF
12	TRBV29-1	TRBJ1-2	NA	NA	TGCAGCGTTGACCGGACGGACTATGGCTACACCTTC	CSVDRTDYGYTF
14	TRBV19	TRBJ2-2	NA	few	TGTGCCAGTAGTACCCAGGGGAACACCGGGGAGCTGTTTTTT	CASSTQGNTGELFF
11	TRBV30	TRBJ1-1	NA	NA	TGTGCCTGGAGTGTAGGGCAGGAAGCTTTCTTT	CAWSVGQEAFF
14	TRBV30	TRBJ2-5	NA	NA	TGTGCCTGGAGTGTGCAGTCCAATAGGGAGACCCAGTACTTC	CAWSVQSNRETQYF
14	TRBV30	TRBJ1-6	NA	NA	TGTGCCTGGAGTAGCCAAGGACGGATTTCACCCCTCCACTTT	CAWSSQGRISPLHF
14	TRBV7-2	TRBJ1-6	NA	NA	TGTGCCAGCAGCCAGACAGTGACACTGACACCCCTCCACTTT	CASSQTVTLTPLHF
13	TRBV7-9	TRBJ2-7	NA	once	TGTGCCAGCAGCTTAGTTCCCTCCTACGAGCAGTACTTC	CASSLVPSYEQYF
13	TRBV11-2	TRBJ2-3	NA	NA	TGTGCCAGCAGCTTAGATTTCTCAGATACGCAGTATTTT	CASSLDFSDTQYF
12	TRBV19	TRBJ1-2	NA	few	TGTGCCAGTACTCGTGGCCCCTATGGCTACACCTTC	CASTRGPYGYTF
10	TRBV29-1	TRBJ1-1	NA	NA	TGCAGCGTTAAACATATTGAAGCTTTCTTT	CSVKHIEAFF
12	TRBV29-1	TRBJ2-1	NA	NA	TGCAGCGTTGAACCCCAAAGCAATGAGCAGTTCTTC	CSVEPQSNEQFF
14	TRBV5-1	TRBJ2-7	TRBD1	few	TGCGCCAGCAGCTCAGGACCAGGGGGCAACGAGCAGTACTTC	CASSSGPGGNEQYF
13	TRBV19	TRBJ1-6	NA	NA	TGTGCCAGTAGTCCCGCGGCCGCCTCACCCCTCCACTTT	CASSPAAASPLHF